The 28 T cell receptor beta chains presented below share a single source sample, sequenced in a study of blood T cell repertoires in COVID-19. Sequencing was performed with immunoSEQ multiplex PCR; in TCRdb, only in-frame clones are kept and a portion is missing. The sample lists 70,000 to 80,000 clones; 86% were seen once. Sample: peripheral blood. The receptors derive from a man at least 80 years old in a cohort sampled during active COVID-19.

The chain combines TRBV3-1 (or the pseudogene TRBV3-2) with TRBJ1-5, with D possibly TRBD1 on 6 matching bases. The CDR3 is 14 amino acids. Trimming left V 4 bases short and J 6 bases short, with 13 bases between. The germline CDR1 and CDR2 sequences are LGHDT and YNNKEL (reference sequence). The CDR3 DNA reads as TGTGCCAGCAGCCTTACAGGGACCGGTCAGCCCCAGCATTTT. Amino acids: CASSLTGTGQPQHF.

This clone was found a few times. The chain recombines TRBV2 with TRBJ2-7; tentative D call: TRBD1 (6 bases). CDR3 size: 12 residues. Trimming removed 7 bases from V and 3 bases from J, with 10 bases in between. Germline V gene lookup returns CDR1 SNHLY and CDR2 FYNNEI. The CDR3 coding sequence is TGTGCCAGCAAATACAGGGACTACGAGCAGTACGTC. Encoded protein: CASKYRDYEQYV.

This rearrangement joins TRBV5-6 to TRBJ2-4; 10 nucleotides agree with TRBD2. Germline-derived CDR1 and CDR2 are SGHDT and YYEEEE. The J segment lost 4 bases and the V segment lost 2 bases, leaving 0 bases of the junction unmatched. CDR3 length: 14 amino acids. CDR3 in amino acids: CASSLLAGKNIQYF. CDR3 coding DNA: TGTGCCAGCAGCTTACTAGCGGGGAAAAACATTCAGTACTTC.

The V call is TRBV28, the J call TRBJ2-2; perhaps TRBD1 as D (6 bases). The CDR3 is made up of 14 amino acids. Trimming cost V 1 base and J 5 bases, with 8 bases left between them. Germline V CDR1 and CDR2: MDHEN, SYDVKM. The CDR3 spells CASSLYQGTGELFF. The CDR3 DNA sequence: TGTGCCAGCAGTTTATATCAGGGGACCGGGGAGCTGTTTTTT.

The chain is built from TRBV2 and TRBJ1-1, with D hard to call. The germline gives CDR1 SNHLY, CDR2 FYNNEI. V was shortened by 7 bases and J by 3 bases, with 6 bases between the two germline ends. The CDR3 has 11 residues. The CDR3 spells CASTPDTEAFF. In DNA form, the CDR3 reads TGTGCCAGCACCCCCGACACTGAAGCTTTCTTT.

The chain couples TRBV6-1 to TRBJ2-5; 7 bases match TRBD1. The V and J ends lost 3 bases and 3 bases, in that order; junction bases with no gene match: 4. This CDR3 is built from 14 residues. The germline V gene encodes CDR1 MNHNS and CDR2 SASEGT. The CDR3 DNA follows: TGTGCCAGCAGTGACAGGACAGGCGAAGAGACCCAGTACTTC. It is translated as CASSDRTGEETQYF.

The chain is built from TRBV9 and TRBJ2-2; no firm D call. The CDR3 has 14 residues. The ends were cut back, 3 bases at V and 0 bases at J, with 6 bases in the middle. Germline CDR1 is SGDLS and CDR2 is YYNGEE. In DNA form, the CDR3 reads TGTGCCAGCAGCGCCCAATCGAACACCGGGGAGCTGTTTTTT. Its translation: CASSAQSNTGELFF.

This sequence joins TRBV14 and TRBJ2-5; 7 nucleotides align to TRBD1. Germline CDR1 SGHDN, CDR2 FVKESK. This CDR3 has 16 residues. With 0 bases clipped from V and 0 bases from J, the junction kept 4 bases outside the gene matches. CDR3 amino acids: CASSQDRTGNQETQYF. CDR3 nucleotide sequence: TGTGCCAGCAGCCAAGATAGGACAGGAAACCAAGAGACCCAGTACTTC.

The chain links TRBV6-6 to TRBJ1-5, with 7 bases identical to TRBD1. This CDR3 spans 16 amino acids. Germline V gives CDR1 MNHNY, CDR2 SVGAGI (reference sequence). V shed 5 bases, J shed 0 bases, and the junction held 7 bases outside the gene matches. CDR3 in amino acids: CASSPTDRVSNQPQHF. CDR3 nucleotides: TGTGCCAGCAGTCCTACTGACAGGGTTAGCAATCAGCCCCAGCATTTT.

This clone appeared a single time. The rearrangement joins TRBV5-1 to TRBJ2-1; D remains ambiguous. CDR1 and CDR2 (germline): SGHRS, YFSETQ. This CDR3 is built from 16 residues. Between the trimmed V and J ends, which lost 3 bases and 4 bases, there was a span of 17 bases. CDR3 in amino acids: CASSSLRAGSYNEQFF. Here the CDR3 DNA reads TGCGCCAGCAGCTCTTTACGCGCCGGGTCTTACAATGAGCAGTTCTTC.

This clone has only one observation. This rearrangement joins TRBV29-1 to TRBJ1-4; D remains unclear. CDR1 and CDR2 from the germline V gene are SQVTM and ANQGSEA. The CDR3 contains 15 residues. With 4 bases removed from V and 10 bases from J, the gap between germline ends came to 22 bases. CDR3 protein: CSVVEQADRIGKLFF. The CDR3 DNA reads as TGCAGCGTTGTCGAGCAGGCTGACCGGATCGGAAAACTGTTTTTT.

J is TRBJ1-1 and V is TRBV7-2; possibly TRBD1 for D (5 bases). CDR3 length: 14 residues. The germline CDR1 and CDR2 sequences are SGHTA and FQGNSA. Between the trimmed V and J ends, which lost 3 bases and 3 bases, there was a span of 11 bases. CDR3 residues: CASSFQGGDTEAFF. The CDR3 DNA reads TGTGCCAGCAGCTTCCAGGGTGGGGACACTGAAGCTTTCTTT.

The chain combines TRBV10-3 with TRBJ2-5; TRBD2 matches at 9 bases. The germline V gene encodes CDR1 ENHRY and CDR2 SYGVKD. V was pared by 4 bases and J by 2 bases, with 2 bases of the junction left unmatched. The CDR3 spans 14 residues. As DNA, the CDR3 is TGTGCCATCAGTGTTACTAGCGGGCAAGAGACCCAGTACTTC. Residues: CAISVTSGQETQYF.

J is TRBJ2-6 and V is TRBV5-1; no firm D call. The V and J ends lost 9 bases and 4 bases respectively, with 8 bases between them. Germline CDR1 and CDR2: SGHRS and YFSETQ. The CDR3 sequence is 12 residues long. CDR3 in amino acids: CAISSGANVLTF. CDR3 nucleotides: TGCGCCATCTCTTCGGGGGCCAACGTCCTGACTTTC. The whole variable domain, remainder taken from reference TRBV5-1 and TRBJ2-6, is KAGVTQTPRYLIKTRGQQVTLSCSPISGHRSVSWYQQTPGQGLQFLFEYFSETQRNKGNFPGRFSGRQFSNSRSEMNVSTLELGDSALYLCAISSGANVLTFGAGSRLTVL.

This clone came up a few times. The sample holds other DNA sequences that translate to the same CDR3. This rearrangement joins TRBV4-1 to TRBJ2-3, with 11 bases fitting TRBD1. The germline V gene has CDR1 MGHRA and CDR2 YSYEKL. The CDR3 is 15 residues long. Trimming took 4 bases from V and 6 from J; bases not matched to a gene: 6. Here the CDR3 DNA reads TGCGCCAGCAGCCTGGGGACAGGGGGTCAGGATACGCAGTATTTT. As protein: CASSLGTGGQDTQYF.

The chain links TRBV21-1 to TRBJ2-7; the table's D call TRBD2 went unverified against the DNA. TRBV21-1 is deemed a pseudogene. The length of the CDR3 is 10 residues. DNA of the CDR3: TGTGCCAGCAGTAGTTCGGAGCAGTACTTC. It encodes CASSSSEQYF.

This CDR3 is CASSMWPAEAFF. The CDR3 DNA follows: TGTGCCAGTAGTATGTGGCCAGCTGAAGCTTTCTTT. This chain links TRBV19 with TRBJ1-1; D is unresolved. This CDR3 spans 12 amino acids. The V end was cut by 3 bases, the J end by 6 bases, with 8 bases between. Germline CDR1 is LNHDA and CDR2 is SQIVND (reference sequence).

The rearrangement joins TRBV5-1 to TRBJ1-2, with unresolved D. Germline loops: CDR1 SGHRS, CDR2 YFSETQ. The V end lost 6 bases, the J end lost 0 bases, and 9 bases lay between the germline ends. The CDR3 contains 13 residues. The CDR3 loop reads CASTLEANYGYTF. CDR3 sequence (DNA): TGCGCCAGCACCCTAGAGGCTAACTATGGCTACACCTTC.

This chain connects TRBV5-1 to TRBJ2-1, with D possibly TRBD1 on 5 matching bases. Per germline, CDR1 SGHRS and CDR2 YFSETQ. Trimming removed 0 bases at V and 7 bases at J, with 11 bases between. The CDR3 sequence is 14 residues long. The CDR3 DNA reads as TGCGCCAGCAGCTTGGAACAGGCCGAGAATGAGCAGTTCTTC. Amino acids: CASSLEQAENEQFF. Together with reference TRBV5-1 and TRBJ2-1, the CDR3 gives the full variable domain: KAGVTQTPRYLIKTRGQQVTLSCSPISGHRSVSWYQQTPGQGLQFLFEYFSETQRNKGNFPGRFSGRQFSNSRSEMNVSTLELGDSALYLCASSLEQAENEQFFGPGTRLTVL.

This chain connects TRBV9 to TRBJ2-1, with D perhaps matching TRBD2 (5 bases). With 0 bases removed from V and 8 bases from J, the gap between germline ends came to 18 bases. Per germline, CDR1 SGDLS and CDR2 YYNGEE. The CDR3 has 16 residues. DNA for the CDR3: TGTGCCAGCAGCGTAGCTAAGAGCGGATTAAACCATGAGCAGTTCTTC. Its translation: CASSVAKSGLNHEQFF.

The V call is TRBV18, the J call TRBJ2-3, with 14 bases aligning to TRBD2. Germline V gene data show CDR1 as KGHSH and CDR2 as LQKENI. The CDR3 extends over 18 amino acids. The J segment lost 6 bases and the V segment lost 4 bases, leaving 12 bases of the junction unmatched. This chain's CDR3 is CASSRRSTSGGAVDTQYF. CDR3 sequence (DNA): TGTGCCAGCTCACGACGGTCGACTAGCGGGGGGGCCGTGGATACGCAGTATTTT.

The chain employs TRBV7-2 and TRBJ2-1; 13 bases fit TRBD2. The CDR3 contains 15 residues. In germline, CDR1 is SGHTA, CDR2 FQGNSA. With V trimmed by 4 bases and J by 8 bases, 5 bases remained unmatched. The CDR3 DNA reads as TGTGCCAGCAGCTCCGGGACTAGCGGGGTCCATGAGCAGTTCTTC. Translated, it gives CASSSGTSGVHEQFF.

V gene TRBV27 combines with J gene TRBJ1-1; no firm D call. Trimming removed 6 bases from V and 4 bases from J, with 9 bases in between. CDR1 MNHEY and CDR2 SMNVEV come from the germline V gene (reference sequence). This CDR3 has 12 amino acids. The DNA for the CDR3 is TGTGCCAGCAGCAGACCGGGCACTGAAGCTTTCTTT. This codes for CASSRPGTEAFF.

The chain couples TRBV18 to TRBJ1-1; D may be TRBD1 (6 bases). V was pared by 6 bases and J by 1 base, with 15 bases between. Germline V gene lookup returns CDR1 KGHSH and CDR2 LQKENI. This CDR3 contains 15 residues. The CDR3 DNA reads TGTGCCAGCTCCCTAACAGGGTTTGGGAACACTGAAGCTTTCTTT. Protein sequence: CASSLTGFGNTEAFF. The whole variable domain, filled in from reference TRBV18 and TRBJ1-1, reads NAGVMQNPRHLVRRRGQEARLRCSPMKGHSHVYWYRQLPEEGLKFMVYLQKENIIDESGMPKERFSAEFPKEGPSILRIQQVVRGDSAAYFCASSLTGFGNTEAFFGQGTRLTVV.

The chain carries TRBV18 and TRBJ2-3; 7 nucleotides agree with TRBD2. Per germline, CDR1 KGHSH and CDR2 LQKENI. J lost 0 bases, V lost 7 bases, and 10 bases had no gene match. The CDR3 length is 16 residues. The CDR3 bases are TGTGCCAGCTTACCTATGCCGGGACTAAGCACAGATACGCAGTATTTT. Translation: CASLPMPGLSTDTQYF.

The rearrangement uses TRBV5-1 and TRBJ2-1; 7 bases match TRBD1. This CDR3 has 15 residues. Losses at the gene ends were 2 bases for V and 0 bases for J; bases not matched to a gene: 2. Germline assignment: CDR1 SGHRS and CDR2 YFSETQ. DNA of the CDR3: TGCGCCAGCAGCTTTACAGGGGCCTCCTACAATGAGCAGTTCTTC. Residues: CASSFTGASYNEQFF.

The V gene is TRBV24-1, the J gene TRBJ2-3, with 11 positions matching TRBD1. The CDR3 totals 16 residues. J lost 5 bases, V lost 3 bases, and 6 bases had no gene match. CDR1 KGHDR and CDR2 SFDVKD come from the germline V gene. The CDR3 region has the DNA TGTGCCACCAGTGATCGGGGACAGGGGGACTTAGATACGCAGTATTTT. It is translated as CATSDRGQGDLDTQYF.

The chain carries TRBV2 and TRBJ1-5; 12 positions agree with TRBD1. CDR3 length: 16 amino acids. The J segment lost 6 bases and the V segment lost 4 bases, leaving 7 bases of the junction unmatched. CDR1 is SNHLY and CDR2 is FYNNEI in the germline V gene. The DNA of the CDR3 is TGTGCCAGCAGTGGGGACAGGGGGCTAGGAGGTCAGCCCCAGCATTTT. It translates to CASSGDRGLGGQPQHF.